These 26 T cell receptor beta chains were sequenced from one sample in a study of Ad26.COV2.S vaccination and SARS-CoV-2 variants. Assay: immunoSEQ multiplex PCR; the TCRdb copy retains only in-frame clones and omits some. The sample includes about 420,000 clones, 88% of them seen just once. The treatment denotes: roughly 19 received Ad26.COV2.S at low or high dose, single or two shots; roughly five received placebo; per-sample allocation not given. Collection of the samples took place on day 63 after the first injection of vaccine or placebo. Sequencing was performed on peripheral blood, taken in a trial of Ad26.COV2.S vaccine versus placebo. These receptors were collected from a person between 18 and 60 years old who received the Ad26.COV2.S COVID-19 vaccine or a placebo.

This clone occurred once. The CDR3, as DNA: TGTGCCAGCAGTTTAAGGTGGAACGACAGGGGCCGGTACCAAGAGACCCAGTACTTC. It specifies CASSLRWNDRGRYQETQYF. The chain employs TRBV27 and TRBJ2-5; 8 nucleotides line up with TRBD1. CDR1 is MNHEY, CDR2 SMNVEV, per germline (reference sequence). The CDR3 extends over 19 amino acids. Unmatched junction bases numbered 14, after V lost 2 bases and J lost 0 bases.

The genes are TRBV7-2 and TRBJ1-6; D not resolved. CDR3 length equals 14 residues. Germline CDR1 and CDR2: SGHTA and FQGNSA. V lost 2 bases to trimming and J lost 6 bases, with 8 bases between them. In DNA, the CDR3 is TGTGCCAGCAGCTTATCTGCCGGTAATTCACCCCTCCACTTT. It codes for CASSLSAGNSPLHF.

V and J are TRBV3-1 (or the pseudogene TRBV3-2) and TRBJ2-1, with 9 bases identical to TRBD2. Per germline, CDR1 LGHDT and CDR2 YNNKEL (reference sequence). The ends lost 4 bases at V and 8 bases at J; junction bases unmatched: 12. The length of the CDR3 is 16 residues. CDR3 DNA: TGTGCCAGCAGCCTCCAGTCCGGGACTAGCATCTATGAGCAGTTCTTC. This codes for CASSLQSGTSIYEQFF.

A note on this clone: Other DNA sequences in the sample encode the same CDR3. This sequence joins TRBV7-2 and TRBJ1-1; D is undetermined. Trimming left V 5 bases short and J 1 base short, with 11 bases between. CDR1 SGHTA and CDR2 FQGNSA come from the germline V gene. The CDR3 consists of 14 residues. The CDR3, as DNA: TGTGCCAGCAGCCTAGTGGTTAGGAACACTGAAGCTTTCTTT. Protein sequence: CASSLVVRNTEAFF.

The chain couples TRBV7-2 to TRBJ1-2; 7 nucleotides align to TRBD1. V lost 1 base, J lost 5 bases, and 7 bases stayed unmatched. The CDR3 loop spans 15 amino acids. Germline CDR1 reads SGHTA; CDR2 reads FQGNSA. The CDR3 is CASSLGGTVLYGYTF. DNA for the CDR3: TGTGCCAGCAGCTTAGGAGGGACAGTTCTTTATGGCTACACCTTC. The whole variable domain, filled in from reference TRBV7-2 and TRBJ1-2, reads GAGVSQSPSNKVTEKGKDVELRCDPISGHTALYWYRQSLGQGLEFLIYFQGNSAPDKSGLPSDRFSAERTGGSVSTLTIQRTQQEDSAVYLCASSLGGTVLYGYTFGSGTRLTVV.

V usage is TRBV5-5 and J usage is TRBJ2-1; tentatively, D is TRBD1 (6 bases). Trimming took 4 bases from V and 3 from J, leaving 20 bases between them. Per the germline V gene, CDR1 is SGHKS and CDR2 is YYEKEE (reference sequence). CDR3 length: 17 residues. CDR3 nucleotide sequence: TGTGCCAGCAGCCCGGGACATCTACCTGTGGACTACAATGAGCAGTTCTTC. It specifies CASSPGHLPVDYNEQFF. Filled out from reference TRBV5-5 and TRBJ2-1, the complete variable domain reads DAGVTQSPTHLIKTRGQQVTLRCSPISGHKSVSWYQQVLGQGPQFIFQYYEKEERGRGNFPDRFSARQFPNYSSELNVNALLLGDSALYLCASSPGHLPVDYNEQFFGPGTRLTVL.

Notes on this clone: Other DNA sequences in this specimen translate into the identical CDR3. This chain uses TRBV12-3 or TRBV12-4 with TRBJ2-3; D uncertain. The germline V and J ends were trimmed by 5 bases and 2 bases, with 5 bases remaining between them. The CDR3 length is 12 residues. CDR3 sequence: CASSPPTDTQYF. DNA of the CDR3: TGTGCCAGCAGTCCCCCCACAGATACGCAGTATTTT.

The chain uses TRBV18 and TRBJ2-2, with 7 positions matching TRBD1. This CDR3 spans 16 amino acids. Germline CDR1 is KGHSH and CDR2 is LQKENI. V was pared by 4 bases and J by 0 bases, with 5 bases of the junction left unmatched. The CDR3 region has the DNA TGTGCCAGCTCACGAGGGGGACAGACGAACACCGGGGAGCTGTTTTTT. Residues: CASSRGGQTNTGELFF.

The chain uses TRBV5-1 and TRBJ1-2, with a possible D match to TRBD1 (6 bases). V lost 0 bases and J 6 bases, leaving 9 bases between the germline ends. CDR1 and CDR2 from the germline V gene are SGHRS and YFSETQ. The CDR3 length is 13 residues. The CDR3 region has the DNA TGCGCCAGCAGCTTGGACAGGGCTGATGGCTACACCTTC. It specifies CASSLDRADGYTF.

CDR3 amino acids: CASSLRDFRLDGYTF. CDR3 DNA sequence: TGTGCCAGCAGCCTGCGGGACTTTCGGCTAGATGGCTACACCTTC. The chain employs TRBV13 and TRBJ1-2; possibly TRBD1 for D (5 bases). Germline loops: CDR1 PRHDT, CDR2 FYEKMQ (reference sequence). Trimming removed 5 bases from V and 6 bases from J, with 19 bases in between. CDR3 size: 15 residues.

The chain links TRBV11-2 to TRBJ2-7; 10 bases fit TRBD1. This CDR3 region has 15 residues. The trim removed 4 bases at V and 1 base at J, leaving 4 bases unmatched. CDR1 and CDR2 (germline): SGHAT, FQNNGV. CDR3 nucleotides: TGTGCCAGCAGCTACGGGACAGGGGAATCCTACGAGCAGTACTTC. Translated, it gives CASSYGTGESYEQYF.

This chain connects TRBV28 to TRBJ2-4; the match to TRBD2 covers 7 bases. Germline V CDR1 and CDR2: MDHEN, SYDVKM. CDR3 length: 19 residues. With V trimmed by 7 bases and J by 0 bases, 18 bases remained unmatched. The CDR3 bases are TGTGCCAGCAATCCAATAGCGGGCGATGAGACCCTAGCCAAAAACATTCAGTACTTC. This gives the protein CASNPIAGDETLAKNIQYF.

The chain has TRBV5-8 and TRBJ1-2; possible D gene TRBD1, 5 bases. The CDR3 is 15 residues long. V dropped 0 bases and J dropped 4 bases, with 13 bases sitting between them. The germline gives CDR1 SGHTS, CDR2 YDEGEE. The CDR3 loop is CASSLDRAGTYGYTF. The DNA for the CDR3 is TGTGCCAGCAGCTTGGACCGGGCAGGGACCTATGGCTACACCTTC.

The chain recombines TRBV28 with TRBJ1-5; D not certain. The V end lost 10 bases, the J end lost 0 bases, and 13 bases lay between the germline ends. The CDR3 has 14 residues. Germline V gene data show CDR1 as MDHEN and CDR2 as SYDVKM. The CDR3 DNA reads TGTGCCACTTACAGCTTCCCTAGCAATCAGCCCCAGCATTTT. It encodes CATYSFPSNQPQHF.

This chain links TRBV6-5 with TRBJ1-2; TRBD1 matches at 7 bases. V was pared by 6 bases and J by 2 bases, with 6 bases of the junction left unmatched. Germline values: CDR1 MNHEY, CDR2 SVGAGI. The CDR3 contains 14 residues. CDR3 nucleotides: TGTGCCAGCAGACACGACAGGGCCAACTATGGCTACACCTTC. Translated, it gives CASRHDRANYGYTF.

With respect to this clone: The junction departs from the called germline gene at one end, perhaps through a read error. Here the CDR3 reads CATSDTGQGGVLFF. The CDR3 DNA reads TGTGCCACCAGTGATACCGGACAGGGGGGGGTGCTGTTTTTT. The chain uses TRBV24-1 and TRBJ2-2; 10 bases map to TRBD1. The germline CDR1 and CDR2 sequences are KGHDR and SFDVKD. There are 14 residues in the CDR3.

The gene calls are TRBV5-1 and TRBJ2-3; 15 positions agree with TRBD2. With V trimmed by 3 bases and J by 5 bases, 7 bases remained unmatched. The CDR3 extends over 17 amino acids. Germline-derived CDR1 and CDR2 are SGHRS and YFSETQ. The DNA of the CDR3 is TGCGCCAGCAGCTATTTGGGACTAGCGGGGGGTATAGATACGCAGTATTTT. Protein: CASSYLGLAGGIDTQYF.

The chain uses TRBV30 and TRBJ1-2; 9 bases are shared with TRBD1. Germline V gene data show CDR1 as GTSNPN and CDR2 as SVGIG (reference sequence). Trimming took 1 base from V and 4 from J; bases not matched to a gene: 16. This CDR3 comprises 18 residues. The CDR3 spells CAWSGVLPTGGPFYGYTF. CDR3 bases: TGTGCCTGGAGTGGCGTACTCCCTACAGGGGGCCCCTTCTATGGCTACACCTTC.

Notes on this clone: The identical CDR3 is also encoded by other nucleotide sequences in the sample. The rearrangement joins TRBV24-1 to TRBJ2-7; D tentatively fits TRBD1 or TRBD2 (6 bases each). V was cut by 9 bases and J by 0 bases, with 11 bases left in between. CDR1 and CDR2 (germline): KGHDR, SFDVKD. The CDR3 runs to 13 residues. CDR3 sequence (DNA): TGTGCCACCTCCCGGGGGCCCTCCTACGAGCAGTACTTC. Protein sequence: CATSRGPSYEQYF.

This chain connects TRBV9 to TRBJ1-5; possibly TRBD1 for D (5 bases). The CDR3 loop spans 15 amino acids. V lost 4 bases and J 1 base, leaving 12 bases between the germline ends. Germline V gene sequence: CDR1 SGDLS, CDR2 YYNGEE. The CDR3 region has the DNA TGTGCCAGCAGCCATGGGGGGGGAAGCAATCAGCCCCAGCATTTT. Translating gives CASSHGGGSNQPQHF.

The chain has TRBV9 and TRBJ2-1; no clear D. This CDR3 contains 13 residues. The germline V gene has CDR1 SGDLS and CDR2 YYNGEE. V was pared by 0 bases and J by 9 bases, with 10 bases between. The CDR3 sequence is CASSVAQLSEQFF. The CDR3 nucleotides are TGTGCCAGCAGCGTAGCTCAGTTGAGTGAGCAGTTCTTC.

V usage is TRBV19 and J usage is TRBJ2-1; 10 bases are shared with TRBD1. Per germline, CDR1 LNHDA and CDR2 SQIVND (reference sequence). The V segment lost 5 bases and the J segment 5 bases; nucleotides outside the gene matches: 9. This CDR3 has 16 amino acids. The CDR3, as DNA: TGTGCCAGTAGTCATGACGGACAGGGGGGACACAATGAGCAGTTCTTC. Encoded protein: CASSHDGQGGHNEQFF.

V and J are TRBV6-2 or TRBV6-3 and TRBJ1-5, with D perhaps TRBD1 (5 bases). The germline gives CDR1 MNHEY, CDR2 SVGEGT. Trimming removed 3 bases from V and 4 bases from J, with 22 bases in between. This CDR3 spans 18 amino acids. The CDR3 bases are TGTGCCAGCAGTTATGGGGCAGGGCGGGTGGCTAATAATCAGCCCCAGCATTTT. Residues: CASSYGAGRVANNQPQHF.

CDR3 protein: CASSLGGEVYEQYF. CDR3 in DNA: TGCGCCAGCAGCTTAGGGGGGGAGGTCTACGAGCAGTACTTC. The chain uses TRBV5-1 and TRBJ2-7; D is perhaps TRBD2 (7 bases). V was clipped by 2 bases and J by 3 bases, with 12 bases between them. The CDR3 totals 14 residues. Germline CDR1 and CDR2: SGHRS and YFSETQ.

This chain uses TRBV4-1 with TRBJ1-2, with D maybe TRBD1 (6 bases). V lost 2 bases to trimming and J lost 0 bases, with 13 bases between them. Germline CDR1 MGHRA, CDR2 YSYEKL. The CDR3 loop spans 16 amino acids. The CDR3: CASSQSDSSPNYGYTF. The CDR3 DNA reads TGCGCCAGCAGCCAATCGGACAGCTCCCCTAACTATGGCTACACCTTC.

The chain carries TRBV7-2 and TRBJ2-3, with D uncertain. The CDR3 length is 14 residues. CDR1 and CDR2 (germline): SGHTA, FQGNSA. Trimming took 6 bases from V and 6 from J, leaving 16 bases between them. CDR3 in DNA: TGTGCCAGCAGACCCAACGTCGGGTTTGATACGCAGTATTTT. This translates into CASRPNVGFDTQYF.